This is a list of T cell receptor beta chains from one sample in a study of circulating and synovial CD4+ cells in juvenile arthritis. Data came from immunoSEQ multiplex PCR; TCRdb stores just in-frame clones and leaves some out. In the table there are about 32,000 clones, about 95% of which are singletons. Material: CD4+ T cells from blood. Every receptor here comes from a human donor with juvenile idiopathic arthritis. The CDR3 runs from the conserved cysteine through the conserved F or W. Each record gives: D gene, clone size, V gene, J gene, CDR3 length, CDR3 DNA, CDR3 protein. A D gene is named only where the DNA matches it firmly. The listing skips clone size in some rows; elsewhere it reads once, few, many or a size class.

D gene: TRBD2; clone size: -; V gene: TRBV7-8; J gene: TRBJ2-1; CDR3 length: 17; CDR3 DNA: TGTGCCAGCAGCCGAACGAGGACTAGCGGGCCCCGGGATGAGCAGTTCTTC; CDR3 protein: CASSRTRTSGPRDEQFF
D gene: -; clone size: -; V gene: TRBV5-4; J gene: TRBJ2-7; CDR3 length: 14; CDR3 DNA: TGTGCCAGCAGCTTAATAGGGGGTCGGTACGAGCAGTACTTC; CDR3 protein: CASSLIGGRYEQYF
D gene: TRBD2; clone size: -; V gene: TRBV6-1; J gene: TRBJ2-1; CDR3 length: 14; CDR3 DNA: TGTGCCAGCAGTTTTGCGGGGGTTTACAATGAGCAGTTCTTC; CDR3 protein: CASSFAGVYNEQFF
D gene: TRBD1; clone size: -; V gene: TRBV10-2; J gene: TRBJ2-3; CDR3 length: 15; CDR3 DNA: TGCGCCAGCAGACGACAGGGGGGGTTCACAGATACGCAGTATTTT; CDR3 protein: CASRRQGGFTDTQYF
D gene: TRBD2; clone size: -; V gene: TRBV5-1; J gene: TRBJ2-5; CDR3 length: 16; CDR3 DNA: TGCGCCAGCAGCTTGGCTCGGGGGGGGGATCAAGAGACCCAGTACTTC; CDR3 protein: CASSLARGGDQETQYF
D gene: -; clone size: -; V gene: TRBV7-6; J gene: TRBJ2-5; CDR3 length: 14; CDR3 DNA: TGTGCCAGCAGCCTACGCGGATACCAAGAGACCCAGTACTTC; CDR3 protein: CASSLRGYQETQYF
D gene: -; clone size: -; V gene: TRBV2; J gene: TRBJ1-5; CDR3 length: 18; CDR3 DNA: TGTGCCAGCAGTGAAGGGGGAGGCCCCCTGGGTAGCAATCAGCCCCAGCATTTT; CDR3 protein: CASSEGGGPLGSNQPQHF
D gene: -; clone size: -; V gene: TRBV11-2; J gene: TRBJ2-3; CDR3 length: 14; CDR3 DNA: TGTGCCAGCAGCTGGAGAATTTCAACAGATACGCAGTATTTT; CDR3 protein: CASSWRISTDTQYF
D gene: -; clone size: -; V gene: TRBV4-3; J gene: TRBJ1-6; CDR3 length: 15; CDR3 DNA: TGCGCCAGCAGCCAAGGTGTGACAGTCAATTCCCCCCTCCACTTT; CDR3 protein: CASSQGVTVNSPLHF
D gene: TRBD1; clone size: once; V gene: TRBV6-4; J gene: TRBJ2-5; CDR3 length: 15; CDR3 DNA: TGTGCCAGCAAGACCCACAGGGGAGTAGTAGAGACCCAGTACTTC; CDR3 protein: CASKTHRGVVETQYF
D gene: -; clone size: -; V gene: TRBV30; J gene: TRBJ2-2; CDR3 length: 12; CDR3 DNA: TGTGCCTGGAGTTCGGGGGCCGGGGAGCTGTTTTTT; CDR3 protein: CAWSSGAGELFF
D gene: TRBD1; clone size: -; V gene: TRBV15; J gene: TRBJ2-7; CDR3 length: 15; CDR3 DNA: TGTGCCACCAGCAGGCCGGGACAGGGCTCCTACGAGCAGTACTTC; CDR3 protein: CATSRPGQGSYEQYF
D gene: TRBD1; clone size: -; V gene: TRBV6-1; J gene: TRBJ1-2; CDR3 length: 15; CDR3 DNA: TGTGCCAGCAGTCCATCGGACAGGTTTCGACCTGGCTACACCTTC; CDR3 protein: CASSPSDRFRPGYTF
D gene: TRBD2; clone size: -; V gene: TRBV4-2; J gene: TRBJ2-3; CDR3 length: 16; CDR3 DNA: TGTGCCAGCAGCCAGGGACTAGCGGGAAATTCAGATACGCAGTATTTT; CDR3 protein: CASSQGLAGNSDTQYF
D gene: -; clone size: -; V gene: TRBV15; J gene: TRBJ2-1; CDR3 length: 16; CDR3 DNA: TGTGCCACCAGCAGAGATGGGGGCCCAATACGGGGTGAGCAGTTCTTC; CDR3 protein: CATSRDGGPIRGEQFF
D gene: TRBD2; clone size: -; V gene: TRBV10-3; J gene: TRBJ2-7; CDR3 length: 16; CDR3 DNA: TGTGCCATCAGTGTCGAGTGGCTAGCGGGAGCCCACGAGCAGTACTTC; CDR3 protein: CAISVEWLAGAHEQYF
D gene: TRBD2; clone size: -; V gene: TRBV9; J gene: TRBJ2-3; CDR3 length: 21; CDR3 DNA: TGTGCCAGCAGCGGGCTAGCGGGGGGGGGAACAGGGGATTCTAGCACAGATACGCAGTATTTT; CDR3 protein: CASSGLAGGGTGDSSTDTQYF
D gene: -; clone size: -; V gene: TRBV28; J gene: TRBJ1-2; CDR3 length: 19; CDR3 DNA: TGTGCCAGCAGTTTATTTTACAGCCGGCGGACAGAAGACAACTATGGCTACACCTTC; CDR3 protein: CASSLFYSRRTEDNYGYTF
D gene: -; clone size: -; V gene: TRBV2; J gene: TRBJ1-1; CDR3 length: 14; CDR3 DNA: TGTGCCAGCAGTACCAGGGGAGGGGTAACTGAAGCTTTCTTT; CDR3 protein: CASSTRGGVTEAFF
D gene: -; clone size: -; V gene: TRBV7-2; J gene: TRBJ1-5; CDR3 length: 15; CDR3 DNA: TGTGCCAGCAGCTTATGGCGGGAGAGCAATCAGCCCCAGCATTTT; CDR3 protein: CASSLWRESNQPQHF
D gene: TRBD1; clone size: -; V gene: TRBV28; J gene: TRBJ1-1; CDR3 length: 13; CDR3 DNA: TGTGCCAGCAGTTTAGTGGACAGGCCTGAAGCTTTCTTT; CDR3 protein: CASSLVDRPEAFF
D gene: -; clone size: -; V gene: TRBV5-6; J gene: TRBJ2-3; CDR3 length: 15; CDR3 DNA: TGTGCCAGCAGCGGCCCGGGACTGCAGATGGATACGCAGTATTTT; CDR3 protein: CASSGPGLQMDTQYF
D gene: TRBD1; clone size: -; V gene: TRBV4-3; J gene: TRBJ1-5; CDR3 length: 13; CDR3 DNA: TGCGCCAGCAGCCCAGACAGGGGTCAGCCCCAGCATTTT; CDR3 protein: CASSPDRGQPQHF
D gene: TRBD2; clone size: -; V gene: TRBV27; J gene: TRBJ2-7; CDR3 length: 14; CDR3 DNA: TGTGCCAGCAGTTCCGGGACTAGAAGACACGAGCAGTACTTC; CDR3 protein: CASSSGTRRHEQYF
D gene: -; clone size: -; V gene: TRBV4-1; J gene: TRBJ2-7; CDR3 length: 13; CDR3 DNA: TGCGCCAGCAGCCAATTTAGCGGATATGAGCAGTACTTC; CDR3 protein: CASSQFSGYEQYF
D gene: TRBD2; clone size: -; V gene: TRBV19; J gene: TRBJ2-7; CDR3 length: 15; CDR3 DNA: TGTGCCAGTAGTATAGATCCGGGAGGGCCTGGCGAGCAGTACTTC; CDR3 protein: CASSIDPGGPGEQYF
D gene: TRBD1; clone size: -; V gene: TRBV6-6; J gene: TRBJ2-7; CDR3 length: 15; CDR3 DNA: TGTGCCAGCAGAAGACAGGGACAGGGAAAGTCCGAGCAGTACTTC; CDR3 protein: CASRRQGQGKSEQYF
D gene: -; clone size: few; V gene: TRBV28; J gene: TRBJ1-5; CDR3 length: 13; CDR3 DNA: TGTGCCTTAACTGCGGGGAGCAATCAGCCCCAGCATTTT; CDR3 protein: CALTAGSNQPQHF
D gene: TRBD2; clone size: -; V gene: TRBV12-5; J gene: TRBJ2-3; CDR3 length: 14; CDR3 DNA: TGTGCTAGTGCCCCCGGGACTAGGTCTGATACGCAGTATTTT; CDR3 protein: CASAPGTRSDTQYF
D gene: TRBD1; clone size: -; V gene: TRBV10-3; J gene: TRBJ2-1; CDR3 length: 13; CDR3 DNA: TGTGCCATCATTGGGGACAGGGCCAATGAGCAGTTCTTC; CDR3 protein: CAIIGDRANEQFF
D gene: TRBD2; clone size: -; V gene: TRBV18; J gene: TRBJ2-7; CDR3 length: 15; CDR3 DNA: TGTGCCAGCTCACCACCGAGCGGGAGTGATTACGAGCAGTACTTC; CDR3 protein: CASSPPSGSDYEQYF
D gene: -; clone size: once; V gene: TRBV9; J gene: TRBJ2-1; CDR3 length: 15; CDR3 DNA: TGTGCCAGCAGCGTCGAGGAGGCTATCTACAATGAGCAGTTCTTC; CDR3 protein: CASSVEEAIYNEQFF
D gene: TRBD2; clone size: -; V gene: TRBV27; J gene: TRBJ2-1; CDR3 length: 15; CDR3 DNA: TGTGCCAGCAGTTGGCGCGCGGGGGGCCGGAGTGAGCAGTTCTTC; CDR3 protein: CASSWRAGGRSEQFF
D gene: TRBD1; clone size: -; V gene: TRBV7-9; J gene: TRBJ1-5; CDR3 length: 16; CDR3 DNA: TGTGCCAGCAGCTTAGGGGCAGGGGGCTATAGTCAGCCCCAGCATTTT; CDR3 protein: CASSLGAGGYSQPQHF
D gene: TRBD2; clone size: -; V gene: TRBV5-4; J gene: TRBJ2-3; CDR3 length: 17; CDR3 DNA: TGTGCCAGCAGCGGGGGTTCGGGGAGCGGGGGGTTCGATACGCAGTATTTT; CDR3 protein: CASSGGSGSGGFDTQYF
D gene: TRBD1; clone size: -; V gene: TRBV28; J gene: TRBJ2-1; CDR3 length: 13; CDR3 DNA: TGTGCCAGCAGGGGGACAGGGAAAAATGAGCAGTTCTTC; CDR3 protein: CASRGTGKNEQFF
D gene: -; clone size: -; V gene: TRBV19; J gene: TRBJ1-5; CDR3 length: 15; CDR3 DNA: TGTGCCAGTAGTATAGGGGGGCATAGCAATCAGCCCCAGCATTTT; CDR3 protein: CASSIGGHSNQPQHF
D gene: TRBD2; clone size: -; V gene: TRBV28; J gene: TRBJ2-7; CDR3 length: 15; CDR3 DNA: TGTGCCAGCAGTAGGGCTAGCGGGACCTCCTACGAGCAGTACTTC; CDR3 protein: CASSRASGTSYEQYF
D gene: TRBD2; clone size: -; V gene: TRBV6-5; J gene: TRBJ2-3; CDR3 length: 15; CDR3 DNA: TGTGCCAGCAGACTCCCTAGCGGGGGGACAGATACGCAGTATTTT; CDR3 protein: CASRLPSGGTDTQYF
D gene: -; clone size: -; V gene: TRBV7-8; J gene: TRBJ1-6; CDR3 length: 15; CDR3 DNA: TGTGCCAGCAGCTTAGGGGCCAGGCTTAATTCACCCCTCCACTTT; CDR3 protein: CASSLGARLNSPLHF
D gene: TRBD1; clone size: -; V gene: TRBV7-2; J gene: TRBJ1-1; CDR3 length: 15; CDR3 DNA: TGTGCCAGCAGCTACTGGACAGGGCCAAACACTGAAGCTTTCTTT; CDR3 protein: CASSYWTGPNTEAFF
D gene: -; clone size: -; V gene: TRBV18; J gene: TRBJ1-2; CDR3 length: 13; CDR3 DNA: TGTGCCAGCTCGGTGGCGGATTACTATGGCTACACCTTC; CDR3 protein: CASSVADYYGYTF